The T cell receptor (beta chain) under discussion was sequenced for a study of blood T cell repertoires in COVID-19. Study details: There were acute and convalescent COVID-19 samples, and they came from the United States, Italy and Spain. Sample material is recorded as cDNA or gDNA derived from T cells, B-cell-depleted T cells, or PBMCs.

Original data processing: Counts of nucleated cells, estimated from reference gene primer amplification, were obtained. Measured with immunoSEQ multiplex PCR; TCRdb has only the in-frame clones, and not every one. V, J and clone size reflect that table, while D and trimming were determined from the DNA. The sample lists some 240,000 clones; roughly 80% were seen once. Patients in Seattle were enrolled during active infection, then followed longitudinally. This CDR3 comprises 15 residues. Per the germline V gene, CDR1 is LGHNA and CDR2 is YSLEER. The V gene lost 0 bases and the J gene lost 6 bases, with 11 bases spanning the gap.

This sequence was found in a woman of 80 years or more with COVID-19, enrolled during active disease. The chain uses TRBV4-3 and TRBJ2-2; D not resolved. Sequences were obtained from peripheral blood. Written as DNA, the CDR3 is TGCGCCAGCAGCCAAGAATTTCAGTTTTCCGGGGAGCTGTTTTTT. Its translation is CASSQEFQFSGELFF.